What follows is one TCR beta chain and its context. Its cognate antigen is unknown. The germline V and J ends were trimmed by 5 bases and 5 bases, with 21 bases remaining between them. Germline-derived CDR1 and CDR2 are MNHEY and SVGAGI. This CDR3 is 16 amino acids long. This specimen comes from a study of blood T cells in healthy people across ages. Study-level points and caveats: Bulk PBMC profiling left naive and antigen-experienced comparisons inconclusive. Greater diversity and more naive CD4+ cells were seen in long-lived donors than in aged donors.

The second PCR ran about 6 to 12 cycles with a sample-barcoded 5' primer and J-beta primers. Researchers report that a template-switch adaptor with 12 random nucleotides tagged each cDNA molecule. TCRdb recomputed calls from the 5' RACE reads with MiXCR, one row per CDR3 protein. This sample has under 800,000 distinct CDR3 sequences, with around 46% found just once. V is TRBV6-5 and J is TRBJ1-1; D ambiguous. The sample comprised blood. The sequence derives from a woman between 55 and 75 years old in good health. This CDR3 is CASSHPYGRRGTEAFF. DNA of the CDR3: TGTGCCAGCAGTCACCCATATGGAAGGCGGGGAACTGAAGCTTTCTTT.